Below, 5 T cell receptor beta chains from the same sample are listed, as sequenced in a study of blood T cell repertoires in COVID-19. The data were produced by immunoSEQ multiplex PCR, yet TCRdb's version contains in-frame clones alone and is incomplete. The table has some 150,000 clones, approximately 87% seen once. The sequenced sample consisted of PBMCs or T cells enriched from blood (not recorded which). Every receptor here comes from a woman between 50 and 59 years old who had recovered from COVID-19.

The genes are TRBV18 and TRBJ1-5, with 8 positions matching TRBD1. CDR3 length equals 17 residues. V gave up 1 base and J gave up 7 bases; unmatched junction bases: 12. Germline-derived CDR1 and CDR2 are KGHSH and LQKENI. For the CDR3, the DNA is TGTGCCAGCTCACCACTTTCGGGTCAGGGGGCCGGGCAGCCCCAGCATTTT. Its translation is CASSPLSGQGAGQPQHF.

The chain carries TRBV7-2 and TRBJ1-1; a weak D match, TRBD1 (5 bases). Germline V gene data show CDR1 as SGHTA and CDR2 as FQGNSA. The germline V and J ends were trimmed by 2 bases and 5 bases, with 9 bases remaining between them. The CDR3 contains 13 residues. The CDR3 DNA is TGTGCCAGCAGCTTACGCCGGGGGACTGAAGCTTTCTTT. Translating gives CASSLRRGTEAFF.

The chain has TRBV27 and TRBJ2-2; 14 nucleotides agree with TRBD2. The CDR3 sequence is 17 residues long. Germline CDR1 MNHEY, CDR2 SMNVEV (reference sequence). The J segment lost 6 bases and the V segment lost 11 bases, leaving 14 bases of the junction unmatched. Written as DNA, the CDR3 is TGTGCCTCCCAGGGACTAGCGGGAGAGGTGGGGGCCGGGGAGCTGTTTTTT. It encodes CASQGLAGEVGAGELFF.

The J gene is TRBJ1-3, the V gene TRBV2; perhaps TRBD1 as D (5 bases). Germline-derived CDR1 and CDR2 are SNHLY and FYNNEI. V lost 2 bases and J 8 bases, leaving 7 bases between the germline ends. The CDR3 has 12 amino acids. The CDR3 here is CASSETGYTIYF. The CDR3 DNA reads as TGTGCCAGCAGTGAAACAGGATACACCATATATTTT.

The chain employs TRBV5-5 and TRBJ2-1; TRBD1 might be the D (6 bases). Germline values: CDR1 SGHKS, CDR2 YYEKEE (reference sequence). V was clipped by 2 bases and J by 0 bases, with 18 bases between them. This CDR3 comprises 18 residues. The CDR3 is CASSFYRALQSSYNEQFF. DNA for the CDR3: TGTGCCAGCAGCTTTTACAGGGCGCTCCAAAGCTCCTACAATGAGCAGTTCTTC.